This T cell receptor beta chain stems from a study of cytomegalovirus exposure and HLA in healthy donors. Per the germline V gene, CDR1 is MNHEY and CDR2 is SVGAGI. The CDR3 covers 14 residues. V lost 5 bases, J lost 5 bases, and 6 bases stayed unmatched. Regarding the study as a whole: Highly shared sequence variants in one cluster were likely a sequencing artifact.

This clone appeared a single time. What it binds is unknown. In nominal health when sampled, donors likely had unrecorded immune exposures nonetheless. Primers for the PCR totalled 60 Vbeta and 13 Jbeta. The assay was immunoSEQ multiplex PCR, and TCRdb's table has in-frame clones only and misses some. The sample lists about 140,000 clones, around 78% occurring once. The sequence was obtained from a male donor in good health and CMV-seronegative. V gene TRBV6-5 combines with J gene TRBJ2-5; 9 nucleotides match TRBD1. The sequencing sample was made of PBMCs. The CDR3 bases are TGTGCCAGCAGTCGACAGGGGACAGGGGAGACCCAGTACTTC. It translates to CASSRQGTGETQYF.